A selection of T cell receptor beta chains follows, all from one sample in a study of T-cell reconstitution after alpha-beta-depleted transplantation in children. TCRdb reprocessed the PCR reads via MiXCR and lists one record per CDR3 protein. The sample holds over 200,000 distinct CDR3 sequences, about a tenth seen once. The sequenced sample was PBMCs, obtained before TCRalphabeta/CD19-depleted stem cell transplant. Receptors originate from a child in the first two years of life with acute myeloid leukemia, due to receive a stem cell transplant. Each CDR3 is given with its conserved first and last residue. D genes are given only for firm matches. Size values are once, few and many counts, or a class for expanded clones, and some rows have none.

>TRBV29-1|TRBJ1-1|many|14|.
CSVGSGGDSIEAFF
TGCAGCGTTGGTTCGGGAGGGGATTCTATTGAAGCTTTCTTT
>TRBV9|TRBJ2-1|many|15|TRBD2
CASSPRLAGGNEQFF
TGTGCCAGCAGCCCCCGGCTAGCGGGGGGGAATGAGCAGTTCTTC
>TRBV24-1|TRBJ2-3|many|16|TRBD1
CATSDPRTGSTDTQYF
TGTGCCACCAGTGACCCCCGGACAGGTAGCACAGATACGCAGTATTTT
>TRBV14|TRBJ2-1|many|15|TRBD2
CASSRVAGLPPEQFF
TGTGCCAGCAGCCGCGTAGCGGGCCTACCCCCAGAGCAGTTCTTC
>TRBV29-1|TRBJ2-1|many|11|.
CSAAGVNEQFF
TGCAGCGCGGCTGGGGTGAATGAGCAGTTCTTC
>TRBV7-8|TRBJ2-6|many|15|.
CASSLMRTGANVLTF
TGTGCCAGCAGCTTAATGCGTACTGGGGCCAACGTCCTGACTTTC
>TRBV12-3/TRBV12-4|TRBJ1-1|many|14|.
CASSFWGTNTEAFF
TGTGCCAGCAGTTTTTGGGGGACGAACACTGAAGCTTTCTTT
>TRBV12-3/TRBV12-4|TRBJ2-1|many|12|.
CASSPGLHEQFF
TGTGCCAGCAGTCCGGGACTCCACGAGCAGTTCTTC
>TRBV6-5|TRBJ2-7|many|15|TRBD1
CASSYRTGGFGEQYF
TGTGCCAGCAGTTATCGGACAGGGGGGTTTGGCGAGCAGTACTTC
>TRBV6-2/TRBV6-3|TRBJ2-7|many|16|TRBD1
CASSPRQGQGVYEQYF
TGTGCCAGCAGTCCCCGCCAGGGACAGGGGGTGTACGAGCAGTACTTC
>TRBV20-1|TRBJ2-1|many|15|TRBD2
CSARGTRESYNEQFF
TGCAGTGCTCGTGGGACTAGGGAATCCTACAATGAGCAGTTCTTC
>TRBV4-2|TRBJ2-3|.|14|.
CASSQDLLEDTQYF
TGTGCCAGCAGCCAAGATCTGTTGGAAGATACGCAGTATTTT
>TRBV9|TRBJ1-6|many|17|TRBD1
CASSARGQARHNSPLHF
TGTGCCAGCAGCGCGAGGGGACAGGCCCGTCATAATTCACCCCTCCACTTT
>TRBV4-1|TRBJ2-7|.|16|.
CASSQDLQVGSYEQYF
TGCGCCAGCAGCCAAGATCTCCAGGTCGGATCCTACGAGCAGTACTTC
>TRBV12-3/TRBV12-4|TRBJ2-3|many|14|.
CASSLVGAGDTQYF
TGTGCCAGCAGTTTGGTAGGGGCGGGAGATACGCAGTATTTT
>TRBV28|TRBJ2-1|many|12|.
CASSRGTLHAFF
TGTGCCAGCAGTCGCGGGACACTCCATGCCTTCTTC
>TRBV11-2|TRBJ1-1|many|14|.
CASSLVRGNTEAFF
TGTGCCAGCAGCTTAGTTAGGGGGAACACTGAAGCTTTCTTT
>TRBV2|TRBJ2-5|many|14|.
CASSEAIGGQTQYF
TGTGCCAGCAGTGAAGCGATAGGGGGTCAGACCCAGTACTTC
>TRBV20-1|TRBJ2-4|many|16|TRBD2
CSASGGPSGAKNIQYF
TGCAGTGCTAGTGGAGGGCCTAGCGGAGCCAAAAACATTCAGTACTTC
>TRBV10-3|TRBJ1-1|many|14|.
CAISESGGVTEAFF
TGTGCCATCAGTGAGTCGGGCGGAGTCACTGAAGCTTTCTTT
>TRBV20-1|TRBJ2-1|many|12|.
CSARDRGNEQFF
TGCAGTGCTAGAGATCGGGGCAATGAGCAGTTCTTC
>TRBV27|TRBJ1-2|.|14|.
CASRRRGESGGYTF
TGTGCCAGCAGGCGACGTGGGGAATCGGGCGGCTACACCTTC
>TRBV12-3/TRBV12-4|TRBJ1-5|many|14|.
CASSFRGEVQPQHF
TGTGCCAGCAGTTTCAGGGGAGAGGTTCAGCCCCAGCATTTT
>TRBV7-2|TRBJ1-1|many|14|TRBD1
CASSLAPGGPEAFF
TGTGCCAGCAGCTTAGCGCCAGGGGGACCCGAAGCTTTCTTT
>TRBV20-1|TRBJ2-2|many|15|.
CSARDPVGDAGELFF
TGCAGTGCTAGAGATCCAGTGGGAGACGCCGGGGAGCTGTTTTTT